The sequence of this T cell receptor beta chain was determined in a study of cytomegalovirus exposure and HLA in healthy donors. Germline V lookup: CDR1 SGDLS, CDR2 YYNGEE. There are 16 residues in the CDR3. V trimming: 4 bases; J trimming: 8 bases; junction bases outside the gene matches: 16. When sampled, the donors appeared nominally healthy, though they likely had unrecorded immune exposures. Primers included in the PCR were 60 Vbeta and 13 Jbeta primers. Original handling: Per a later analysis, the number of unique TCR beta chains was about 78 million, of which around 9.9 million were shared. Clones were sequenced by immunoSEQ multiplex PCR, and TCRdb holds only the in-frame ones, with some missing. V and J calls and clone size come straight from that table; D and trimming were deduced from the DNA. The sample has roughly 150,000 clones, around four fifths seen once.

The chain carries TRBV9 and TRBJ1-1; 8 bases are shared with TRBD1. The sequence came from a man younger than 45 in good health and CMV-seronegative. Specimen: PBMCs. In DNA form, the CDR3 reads TGTGCCAGCAGCTTAGGGGAGGGACAGGCCGGGTCCGAAGCTTTCTTT. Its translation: CASSLGEGQAGSEAFF.